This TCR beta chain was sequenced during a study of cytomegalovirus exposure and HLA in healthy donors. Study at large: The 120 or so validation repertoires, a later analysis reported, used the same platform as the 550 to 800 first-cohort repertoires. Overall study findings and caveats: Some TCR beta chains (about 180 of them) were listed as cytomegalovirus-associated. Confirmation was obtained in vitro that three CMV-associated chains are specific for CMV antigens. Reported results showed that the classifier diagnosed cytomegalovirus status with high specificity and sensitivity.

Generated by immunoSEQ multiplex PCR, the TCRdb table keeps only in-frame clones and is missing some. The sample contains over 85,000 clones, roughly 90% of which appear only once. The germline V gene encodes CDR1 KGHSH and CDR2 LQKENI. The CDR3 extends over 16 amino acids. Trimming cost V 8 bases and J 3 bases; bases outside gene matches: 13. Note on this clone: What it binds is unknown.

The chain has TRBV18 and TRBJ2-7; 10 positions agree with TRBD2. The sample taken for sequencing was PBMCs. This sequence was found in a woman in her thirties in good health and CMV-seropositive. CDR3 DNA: TGTGCCAGCCAAAGAGCGGGAGGGCCGTTCGGCTACGAGCAGTACTTC. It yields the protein CASQRAGGPFGYEQYF.